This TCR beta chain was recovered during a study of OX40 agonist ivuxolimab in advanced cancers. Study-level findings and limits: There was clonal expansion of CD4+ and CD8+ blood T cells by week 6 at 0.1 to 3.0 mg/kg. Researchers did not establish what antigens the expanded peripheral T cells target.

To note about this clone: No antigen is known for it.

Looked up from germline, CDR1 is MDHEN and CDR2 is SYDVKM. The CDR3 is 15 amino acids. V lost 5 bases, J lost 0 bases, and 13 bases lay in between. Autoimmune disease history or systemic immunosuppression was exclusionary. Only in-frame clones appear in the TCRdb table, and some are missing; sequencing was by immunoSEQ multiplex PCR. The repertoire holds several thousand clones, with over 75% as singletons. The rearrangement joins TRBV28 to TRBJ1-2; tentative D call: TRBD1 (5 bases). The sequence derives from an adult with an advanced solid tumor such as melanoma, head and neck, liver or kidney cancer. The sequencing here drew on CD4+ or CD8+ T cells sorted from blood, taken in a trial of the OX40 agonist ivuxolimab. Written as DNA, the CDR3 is TGTGCCAGCAGTAGCCGGGACTCCCCTAACTATGGCTACACCTTC. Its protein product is CASSSRDSPNYGYTF.